This T cell receptor (beta chain) is drawn from a study of vaccination and CD4 T cells after COVID-19. Described time point: late sampling 161 to 241 days after vaccination in a few convalescent patients. Treatment: roughly ten-day PBMC culture with coronavirus spike peptide pools or control peptides (ViraFEST assay). With V trimmed by 4 bases and J by 5 bases, 10 bases remained unmatched. This CDR3 is built from 15 residues. Germline V gene data show CDR1 as MGHRA and CDR2 as YSYEKL. Sequenced with the Oncomine TCR Beta short-read assay was DNA taken from cultured CD4+ T cells. Each CDR3 protein is one row after TCRdb ran MiXCR on the PCR reads. The sample holds some 24,000 distinct CDR3 sequences, roughly 40% seen once. This clonotype was recorded only once. The target antigen is unknown.

The sequencing here drew on CD4+ T cells from blood, cultured in vitro, taken about 7 months after SARS-CoV-2 vaccination. This receptor was identified in a human donor who had recovered from COVID-19. The chain couples TRBV4-1 to TRBJ2-5; TRBD2 matches at 7 bases. This CDR3 reads CASSRTGLIRETQYF. Written as DNA, the CDR3 is TGCGCCAGCAGCCGGACGGGACTAATAAGGGAGACCCAGTACTTC.